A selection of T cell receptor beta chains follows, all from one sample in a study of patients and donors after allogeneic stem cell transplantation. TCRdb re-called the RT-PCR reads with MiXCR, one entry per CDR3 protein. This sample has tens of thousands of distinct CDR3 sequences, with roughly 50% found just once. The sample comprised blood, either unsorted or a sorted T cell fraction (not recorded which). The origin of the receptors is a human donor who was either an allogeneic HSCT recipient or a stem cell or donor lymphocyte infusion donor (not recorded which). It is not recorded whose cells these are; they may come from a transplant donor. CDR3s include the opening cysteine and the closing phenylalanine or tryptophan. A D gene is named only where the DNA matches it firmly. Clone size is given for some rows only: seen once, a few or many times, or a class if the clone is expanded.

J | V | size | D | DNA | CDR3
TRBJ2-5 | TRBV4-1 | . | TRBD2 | TGCGCCAGCAGCCTACCGGGACTAGCGGGAGAAGAGACCCAGTACTTC | CASSLPGLAGEETQYF
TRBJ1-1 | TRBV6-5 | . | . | TGTGCCAGCACGGAGACCAGTTACACTGAAGCTTTCTTT | CASTETSYTEAFF
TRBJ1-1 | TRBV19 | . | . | TGTGCGAGTCAAAAGTTGGCTGTCATGAACACTGAAGCTTTCTTT | CASQKLAVMNTEAFF
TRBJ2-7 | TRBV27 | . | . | TGTGCCAGCAAGCGCGGCTACGAGCAGTACTTC | CASKRGYEQYF
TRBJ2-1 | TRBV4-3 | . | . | TGCGCCAGCAGCCAAGATACCCCTCTCTGGGCTAGATACAATGAGCAGTTCTTC | CASSQDTPLWARYNEQFF
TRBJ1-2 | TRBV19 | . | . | TGTGCCAGTAGTATAGATCACCGCGGCTACACCTTC | CASSIDHRGYTF
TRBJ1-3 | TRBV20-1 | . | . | TGCAGTGCTAGAGGGCAAGCTGGAAACACCATATATTTT | CSARGQAGNTIYF
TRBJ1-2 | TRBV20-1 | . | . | TGCAGTGCTAGAGCACAGGTGTCCTATGGCTACACCTTC | CSARAQVSYGYTF
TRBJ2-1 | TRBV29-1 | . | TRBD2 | TGCAGCGCCCCTCGGGGACTAGATTACAATGAGCAGTTCTTC | CSAPRGLDYNEQFF
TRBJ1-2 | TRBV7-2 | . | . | TGTGCCAGCAGCTTAGAGGGGGGAGGACATGGCTACACCTTC | CASSLEGGGHGYTF
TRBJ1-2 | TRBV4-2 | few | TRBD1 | TGTGCCAGCAGCCAAGGACAGGGGCGCTTGGCTGGCTACACCTTC | CASSQGQGRLAGYTF
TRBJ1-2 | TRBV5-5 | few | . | TGTGCCAGCAGCTTGCTCCAGGCCCTGGAGGGCTACACCTTC | CASSLLQALEGYTF
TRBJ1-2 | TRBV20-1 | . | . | TGCAGTGTTAAGATCTTCCTTCGAGGGACGAACTATGGCTACACCTTC | CSVKIFLRGTNYGYTF
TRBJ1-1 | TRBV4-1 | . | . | TGCGCCAGCAGCCAAGAAGAGGGATCTTGGGGGAACACTGAAGCTTTCTTT | CASSQEEGSWGNTEAFF
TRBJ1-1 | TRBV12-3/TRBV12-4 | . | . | TGTGCCAGCAGTTTTATCGGGCACACTGAAGCTTTCTTT | CASSFIGHTEAFF
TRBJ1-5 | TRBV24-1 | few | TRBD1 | TGTGCCACCAGTGACCGGGACAGGACTCAGCCCCAGCATTTT | CATSDRDRTQPQHF
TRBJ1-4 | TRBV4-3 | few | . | TGCGCCAGCAGCCAAGATAGCCATGAAAAACTGTTTTTT | CASSQDSHEKLFF
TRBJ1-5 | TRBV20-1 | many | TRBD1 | TGCAGTGCTAGAGATTTCCAGGGGGCCTATAGCAATCAGCCCCAGCATTTT | CSARDFQGAYSNQPQHF
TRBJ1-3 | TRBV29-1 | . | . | TGCAGCGTTTCAAGGGGCGAAGGAAACACCATATATTTT | CSVSRGEGNTIYF
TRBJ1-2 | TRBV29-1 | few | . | TGCAGCGTTGAACGTGGAAACTATGGCTACACCTTC | CSVERGNYGYTF
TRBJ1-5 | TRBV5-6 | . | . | TGTGCCAGCAGCTTTGGAGGACTAAGCAATCAGCCCCAGCATTTT | CASSFGGLSNQPQHF
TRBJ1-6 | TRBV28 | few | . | TGTGCCAGCAGTGACGGCCGTTTAACTTTTATGCCCCTCCACTTT | CASSDGRLTFMPLHF
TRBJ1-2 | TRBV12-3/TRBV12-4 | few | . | TGTGCCAGCAGTTGGGCTACAGGGAGTTCTAACTATGGCTACACCTTC | CASSWATGSSNYGYTF
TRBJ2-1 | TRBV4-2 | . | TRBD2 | TGTGCCAGCAGCCAAAGACTAGCGGGAGGGGCGTACAATGAGCAGTTCTTC | CASSQRLAGGAYNEQFF
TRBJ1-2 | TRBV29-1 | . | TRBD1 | TGCAGCGCCCGGGACAGGGGGGTCTATGGCTACACCTTC | CSARDRGVYGYTF
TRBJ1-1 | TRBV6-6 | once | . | TGTGCCAGCAGTTACGCGGGCTATTCGGCGGTGGGGAACACTGAAGCTTTCTTT | CASSYAGYSAVGNTEAFF
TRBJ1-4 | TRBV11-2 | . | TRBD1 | TGTGCCAGCAGCCCCCAGGGGGGGAACTATTTTGCAACTAATGAAAAACTGTTTTTT | CASSPQGGNYFATNEKLFF
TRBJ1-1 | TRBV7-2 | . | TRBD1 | TGTGCCAGCAGTTGGGACAGTCTTGAAGCTTTCTTT | CASSWDSLEAFF
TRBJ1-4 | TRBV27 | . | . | TGTGCCAGCAGTTGGGTCAGGCCCAGCCGGGGTGAAAAACTGTTTTTT | CASSWVRPSRGEKLFF
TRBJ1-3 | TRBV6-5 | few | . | TGTGCCAGCAGTCAGGACAGCTCTGGAAACACCATATATTTT | CASSQDSSGNTIYF
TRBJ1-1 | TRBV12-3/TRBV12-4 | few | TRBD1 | TGTGCCAGCGTATCCAGGGGGAGGAACACTGAAGCTTTCTTT | CASVSRGRNTEAFF
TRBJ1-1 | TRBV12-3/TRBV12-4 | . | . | TGTGCCAGCAGTTTCCTCCTCCTGAACACTGAAGCTTTCTTT | CASSFLLLNTEAFF
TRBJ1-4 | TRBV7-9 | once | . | TGTGCCAGCAGCTTATTAGGGAGACAAGGGGATGAAAAACTGTTTTTT | CASSLLGRQGDEKLFF
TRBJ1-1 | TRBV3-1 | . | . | TGTGCCAGCAGCCAATCAGGGGATACTGAAGCTTTCTTT | CASSQSGDTEAFF
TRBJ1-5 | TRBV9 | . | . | TGTGCCAGCAGCCCCAGAAATAGCAATCAGCCCCAGCATTTT | CASSPRNSNQPQHF
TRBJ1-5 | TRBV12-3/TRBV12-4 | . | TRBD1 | TGTGCCAGCAGTCGACAGGGATATGGCAATCAGCCCCAGCATTTT | CASSRQGYGNQPQHF
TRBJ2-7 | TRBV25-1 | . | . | TGTGCCAGCAGTGAATATGACTACGAGCAGTACTTC | CASSEYDYEQYF
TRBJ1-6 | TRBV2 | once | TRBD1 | TGTGCCAGCAGAGAACAGGGGGCAGGAAATTCACCCCTCCACTTT | CASREQGAGNSPLHF
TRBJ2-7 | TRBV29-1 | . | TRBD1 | TGCAGCGCCCCTTGGGACAGGGGCCACTCCCACTCCTACGAGCAGTACTTC | CSAPWDRGHSHSYEQYF
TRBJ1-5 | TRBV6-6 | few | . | TGTGCCAGCAGTTTAGAGGGGAGTCAGCCCCAGCATTTT | CASSLEGSQPQHF
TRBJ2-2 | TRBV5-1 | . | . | TGCGCCAGCAGCTCGCTAGGCCTGAACACCGGGGAGCTGTTTTTT | CASSSLGLNTGELFF
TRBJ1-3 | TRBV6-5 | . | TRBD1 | TGTGCCAGCAGTTACTCGACAGGGATCTCTGGAAACACCATATATTTT | CASSYSTGISGNTIYF
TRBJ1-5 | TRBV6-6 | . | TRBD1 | TGTGCCAGCATTCTTAGGGGCGGGGACAGTAATCAGCCCCAGCATTTT | CASILRGGDSNQPQHF
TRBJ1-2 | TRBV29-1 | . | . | TGCAGCGTCGGGGATTCTTATGGCTACACCTTC | CSVGDSYGYTF
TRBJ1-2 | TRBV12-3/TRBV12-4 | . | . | TGTGCCAGCAGAACCTCCCCTGGGACACCGGCATATGGCTACACCTTC | CASRTSPGTPAYGYTF
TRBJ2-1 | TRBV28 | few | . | TGTGCCAGCAGTTTAGGCCCTTACATCTCCTACAATGAGCAGTTCTTC | CASSLGPYISYNEQFF
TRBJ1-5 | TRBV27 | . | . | TGTGCCAGCAGTTTGGCGGGACTTAATCAGCCCCAGCATTTT | CASSLAGLNQPQHF
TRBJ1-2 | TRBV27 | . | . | TGTGCCAGCAGTGGGGAAGGGGGACATGGCTACACCTTC | CASSGEGGHGYTF
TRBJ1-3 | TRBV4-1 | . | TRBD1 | TGCGCCAGCAGCCAAGTAAGACAGGGTATCGTGAACACCATATATTTT | CASSQVRQGIVNTIYF
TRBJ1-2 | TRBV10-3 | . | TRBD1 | TGTGCCTCGACAGGGCTTCTCTATGGCTACACCTTC | CASTGLLYGYTF
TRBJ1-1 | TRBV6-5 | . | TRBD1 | TGTGCCAGCACCCGCCTACGGACAGGCCCAATGAACACTGAAGCTTTCTTT | CASTRLRTGPMNTEAFF
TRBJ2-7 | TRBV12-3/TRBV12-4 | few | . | TGTGCCAGCAGGTCTCCTGAACTACCCTACGAGCAGTACTTC | CASRSPELPYEQYF
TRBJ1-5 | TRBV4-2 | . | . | TGTGCCAGCAGCCAAGTGGGTAGTCAGCCCCAGCATTTT | CASSQVGSQPQHF
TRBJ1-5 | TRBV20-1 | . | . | TGCAGTGCCCGAATTGGTTCGGGGAGCAATCAGCCCCAGCATTTT | CSARIGSGSNQPQHF
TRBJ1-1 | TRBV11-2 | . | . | TGTGCCAGCAGCTCGAGCCCCTACACTGAAGCTTTCTTT | CASSSSPYTEAFF
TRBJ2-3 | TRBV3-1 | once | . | TGTGCCAGCAGCCAAGTACTTGGCACAGATACGCAGTATTTT | CASSQVLGTDTQYF